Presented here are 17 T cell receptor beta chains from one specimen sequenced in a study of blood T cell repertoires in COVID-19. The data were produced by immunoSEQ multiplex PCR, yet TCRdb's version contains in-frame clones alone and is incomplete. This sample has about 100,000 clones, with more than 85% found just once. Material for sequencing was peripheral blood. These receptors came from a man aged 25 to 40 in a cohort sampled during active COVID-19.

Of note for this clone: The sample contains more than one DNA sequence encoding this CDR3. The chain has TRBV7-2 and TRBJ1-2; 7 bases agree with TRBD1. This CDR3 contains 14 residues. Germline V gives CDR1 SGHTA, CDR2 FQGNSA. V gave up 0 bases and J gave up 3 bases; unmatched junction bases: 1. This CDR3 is CASSLAQGHYGYTF. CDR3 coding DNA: TGTGCCAGCAGCTTAGCACAGGGGCACTATGGCTACACCTTC.

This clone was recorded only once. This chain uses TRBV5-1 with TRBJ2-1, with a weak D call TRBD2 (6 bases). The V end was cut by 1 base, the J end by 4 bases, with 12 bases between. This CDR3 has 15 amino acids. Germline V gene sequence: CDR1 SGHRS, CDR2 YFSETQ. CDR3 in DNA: TGCGCCAGCAGCTTGTGGCGGGGTCTTTACAATGAGCAGTTCTTC. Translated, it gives CASSLWRGLYNEQFF.

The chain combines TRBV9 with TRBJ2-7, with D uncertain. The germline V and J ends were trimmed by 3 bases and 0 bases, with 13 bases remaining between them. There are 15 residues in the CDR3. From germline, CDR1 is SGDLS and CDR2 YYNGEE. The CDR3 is CASSATFSSSYEQYF. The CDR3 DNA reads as TGTGCCAGCAGCGCCACGTTCTCTAGCTCCTACGAGCAGTACTTC.

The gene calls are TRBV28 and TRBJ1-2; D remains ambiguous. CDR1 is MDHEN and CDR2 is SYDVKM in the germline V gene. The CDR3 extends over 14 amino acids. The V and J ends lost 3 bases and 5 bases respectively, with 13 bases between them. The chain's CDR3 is CASSFGSPGYGYTF. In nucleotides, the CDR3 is TGTGCCAGCAGTTTCGGCAGTCCCGGGTATGGCTACACCTTC.

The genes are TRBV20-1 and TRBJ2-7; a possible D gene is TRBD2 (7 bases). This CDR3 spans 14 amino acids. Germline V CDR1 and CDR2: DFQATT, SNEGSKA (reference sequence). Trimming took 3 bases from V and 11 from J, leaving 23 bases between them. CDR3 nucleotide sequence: TGCAGTGCTAGTTATTACGGGGGGCCCCGCGGGGAGTACTTC. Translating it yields CSASYYGGPRGEYF.

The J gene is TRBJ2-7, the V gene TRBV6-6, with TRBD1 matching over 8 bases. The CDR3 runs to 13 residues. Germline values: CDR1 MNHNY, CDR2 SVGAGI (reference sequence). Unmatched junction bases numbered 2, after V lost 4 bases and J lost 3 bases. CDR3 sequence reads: CASSSGQGYEQYF. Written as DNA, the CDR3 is TGTGCCAGCAGTTCTGGACAGGGCTACGAGCAGTACTTC.

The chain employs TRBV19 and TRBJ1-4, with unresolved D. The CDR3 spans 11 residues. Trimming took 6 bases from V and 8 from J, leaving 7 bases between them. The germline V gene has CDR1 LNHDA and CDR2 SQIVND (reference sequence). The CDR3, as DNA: TGTGCCAGTAGGATGGAGGAAAAACTGTTTTTT. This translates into CASRMEEKLFF.

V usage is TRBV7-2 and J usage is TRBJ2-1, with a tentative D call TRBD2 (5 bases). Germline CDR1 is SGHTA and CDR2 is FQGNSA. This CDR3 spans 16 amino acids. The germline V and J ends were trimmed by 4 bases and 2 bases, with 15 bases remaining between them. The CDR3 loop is CASSSEAAPAYNEQFF. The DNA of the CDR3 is TGTGCCAGCAGCTCAGAAGCGGCCCCCGCCTACAATGAGCAGTTCTTC.

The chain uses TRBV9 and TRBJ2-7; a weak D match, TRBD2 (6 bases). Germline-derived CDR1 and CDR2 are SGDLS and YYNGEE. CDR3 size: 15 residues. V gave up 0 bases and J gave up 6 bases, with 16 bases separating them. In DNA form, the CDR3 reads TGTGCCAGCAGCGTAGTTGGGACTGCCCAATCCGAGCAGTACTTC. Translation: CASSVVGTAQSEQYF.

This CDR3 reads CASSLARETDTDTQYF. The CDR3 nucleotides read TGCGCCAGCAGCTTGGCTCGGGAGACTGACACAGATACGCAGTATTTT. The gene calls are TRBV5-1 and TRBJ2-3; weak D call: TRBD2 (6 bases). Germline V gene data show CDR1 as SGHRS and CDR2 as YFSETQ. Trimming took off 0 bases at V and 2 bases at J, with 13 bases between the two ends. The CDR3 contains 16 residues.

The CDR3 DNA follows: TGTGCCAGCAGCCAAGAAAATCGGGGGCAGTACTTC. This translates into CASSQENRGQYF. The chain employs TRBV3-1 (or the pseudogene TRBV3-2) and TRBJ2-5, with D possibly TRBD2 on 6 matching bases. Germline CDR1 reads LGHDT; CDR2 reads YNNKEL (reference sequence). The ends were cut back, 0 bases at V and 11 bases at J, with 10 bases in the middle. CDR3 length: 12 amino acids.

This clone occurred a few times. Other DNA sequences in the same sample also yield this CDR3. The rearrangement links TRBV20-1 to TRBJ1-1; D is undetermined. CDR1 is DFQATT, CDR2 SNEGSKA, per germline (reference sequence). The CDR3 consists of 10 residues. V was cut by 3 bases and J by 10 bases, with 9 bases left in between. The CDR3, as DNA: TGCAGTGCTAGCGAGTCAGGAGCTTTCTTT. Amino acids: CSASESGAFF.

CDR3 amino acids: CASSLGAGSKQYF. The CDR3 region has the DNA TGTGCCAGCAGCTTGGGGGCCGGTTCGAAGCAGTACTTC. The rearrangement joins TRBV5-6 to TRBJ2-7; D unresolved. V dropped 0 bases and J dropped 8 bases, with 12 bases sitting between them. This CDR3 has 13 residues. CDR1 is SGHDT and CDR2 is YYEEEE in the germline V gene.

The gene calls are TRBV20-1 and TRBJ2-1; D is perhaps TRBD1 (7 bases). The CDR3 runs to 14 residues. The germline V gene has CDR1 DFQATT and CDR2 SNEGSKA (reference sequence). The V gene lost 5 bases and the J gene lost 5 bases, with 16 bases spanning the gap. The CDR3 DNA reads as TGCAGTGCTGGTGGAGGGACAGCGAACAATGAGCAGTTCTTC. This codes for CSAGGGTANNEQFF.

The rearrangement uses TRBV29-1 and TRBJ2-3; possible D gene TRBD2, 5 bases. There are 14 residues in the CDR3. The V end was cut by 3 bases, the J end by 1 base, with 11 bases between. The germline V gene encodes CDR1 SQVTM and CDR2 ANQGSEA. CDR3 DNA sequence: TGCAGCGTTGACGGGGTGGGAGGCACAGATACGCAGTATTTT. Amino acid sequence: CSVDGVGGTDTQYF.

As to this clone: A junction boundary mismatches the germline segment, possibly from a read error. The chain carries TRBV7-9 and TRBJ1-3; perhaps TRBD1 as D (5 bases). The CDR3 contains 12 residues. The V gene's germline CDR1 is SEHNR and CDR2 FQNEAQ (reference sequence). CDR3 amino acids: CASSPQGGGENF. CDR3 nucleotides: TGTGCCAGCAGCCCCCAGGGCGGGGGAGAAAATTTT.

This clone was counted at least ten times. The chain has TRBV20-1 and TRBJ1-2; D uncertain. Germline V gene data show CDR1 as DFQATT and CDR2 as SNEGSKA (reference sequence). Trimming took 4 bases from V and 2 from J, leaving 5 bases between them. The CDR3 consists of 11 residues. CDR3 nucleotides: TGCAGTGCTAATATCAACTATGGCTACACCTTC. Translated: CSANINYGYTF.